This T cell receptor (beta chain) comes out of a study of CD8+ T cells in alopecia areata. Study-wide background: After 6 to 18 months of tofacitinib, follow-up continued 6 months off drug. Study results and caveats: Mice showed TCR sharing more clearly than patients did, possibly owing to HLA.

V lost 4 bases and J lost 2, with 12 bases in between. CDR3 length: 14 amino acids. Germline V gene lookup returns CDR1 MDHEN and CDR2 SYDVKM. Extracted from the samples, RNA was reverse transcribed into cDNA to serve as the sequencing template. Profiling relied on immunoSEQ multiplex PCR, and the TCRdb table lists in-frame clones only, not all of them. The sample shows 110,000 to 150,000 clones, 40% to 55% of them seen only once. This clone has only a few counts. Antigen specificity is unknown. The specimen comprised CD4+ T cells sorted from blood, sampled at week 0. This TCR was sampled from a human donor with alopecia areata. The rearrangement uses TRBV28 and TRBJ2-7; weak D call: TRBD1 (6 bases). CDR3 sequence (DNA): TGTGCCAGCAGTTCTCCAGGGGACGCCTACGAGCAGTACTTC. It is translated as CASSSPGDAYEQYF.